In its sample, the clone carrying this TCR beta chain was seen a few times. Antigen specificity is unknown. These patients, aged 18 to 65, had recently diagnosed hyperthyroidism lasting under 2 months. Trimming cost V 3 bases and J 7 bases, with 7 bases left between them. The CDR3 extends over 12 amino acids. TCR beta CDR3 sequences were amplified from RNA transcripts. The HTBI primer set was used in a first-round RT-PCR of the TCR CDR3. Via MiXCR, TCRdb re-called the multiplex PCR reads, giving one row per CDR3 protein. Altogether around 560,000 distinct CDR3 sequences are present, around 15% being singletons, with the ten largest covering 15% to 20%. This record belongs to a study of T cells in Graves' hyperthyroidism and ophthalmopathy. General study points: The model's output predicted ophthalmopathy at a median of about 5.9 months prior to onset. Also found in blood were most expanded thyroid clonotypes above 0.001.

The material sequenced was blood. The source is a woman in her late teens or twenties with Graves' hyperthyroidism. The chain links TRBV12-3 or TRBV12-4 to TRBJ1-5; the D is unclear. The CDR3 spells CASSFWGQPQHF. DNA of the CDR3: TGTGCCAGCAGTTTTTGGGGACAGCCCCAGCATTTT.